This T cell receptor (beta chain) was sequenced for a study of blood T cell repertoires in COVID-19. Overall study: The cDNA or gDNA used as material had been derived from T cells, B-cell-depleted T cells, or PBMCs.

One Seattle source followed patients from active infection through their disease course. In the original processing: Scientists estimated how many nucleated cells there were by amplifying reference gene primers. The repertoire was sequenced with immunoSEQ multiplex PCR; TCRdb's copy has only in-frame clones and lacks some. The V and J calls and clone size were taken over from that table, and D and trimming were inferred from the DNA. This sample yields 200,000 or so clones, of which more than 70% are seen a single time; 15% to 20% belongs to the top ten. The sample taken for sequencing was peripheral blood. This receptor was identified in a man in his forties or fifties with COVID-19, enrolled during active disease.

CDR3: CASSLAMLAEYNEQFF. For the CDR3, the DNA is TGTGCCAGCAGCTTAGCTATGCTAGCGGAGTACAATGAGCAGTTCTTC. The V gene is TRBV7-2, the J gene TRBJ2-1; TRBD2 matches at 7 bases. The V gene's germline CDR1 is SGHTA and CDR2 FQGNSA. This CDR3 is 16 amino acids long. V shed 0 bases and J 4 bases; nucleotides not matched to a gene: 6.